The next 9 T cell receptor beta chains were all read from a single sample in a study of blood T cell repertoires in COVID-19. Repertoires were generated with immunoSEQ multiplex PCR, while TCRdb's copy carries only in-frame clones and drops some. Here the sample spans around 320,000 clones, just under 90% being singletons. Sequenced input: PBMCs or T cells enriched from blood (not recorded which). These receptors were collected from a woman aged 50 to 65 who had been exposed to COVID-19.

This chain links TRBV4-2 with TRBJ1-1; D unresolved. Germline V gives CDR1 LGHNA, CDR2 YNFKEQ. The CDR3 consists of 14 residues. Trimming shortened V by 0 bases and J by 8 bases, and 13 bases separated the two germline ends. The CDR3 is CASSQDWRFGEAFF. For the CDR3, the DNA is TGTGCCAGCAGCCAAGATTGGCGGTTCGGGGAAGCTTTCTTT.

The J gene is TRBJ2-7, the V gene TRBV7-9; 7 nucleotides align to TRBD1. This CDR3 is built from 15 residues. Trimming cost V 5 bases and J 6 bases; bases outside gene matches: 13. Germline V gene data show CDR1 as SEHNR and CDR2 as FQNEAQ (reference sequence). CDR3 sequence (DNA): TGTGCCAGCAGCACCCGGACAGGAGTACAGGCCGAGCAGTACTTC. This sequence encodes CASSTRTGVQAEQYF.

This sequence joins TRBV27 and TRBJ1-1, with D possibly TRBD1 on 5 matching bases. The CDR3 contains 14 residues. The V end lost 8 bases, the J end lost 0 bases, and 13 bases lay between the germline ends. Germline-derived CDR1 and CDR2 are MNHEY and SMNVEV (reference sequence). This CDR3 is CASGRRGMNTEAFF. Written as DNA, the CDR3 is TGTGCCAGCGGCAGAAGGGGAATGAACACTGAAGCTTTCTTT.

The chain carries TRBV6-2 or TRBV6-3 and TRBJ1-2; D unclear. Germline CDR1 reads MNHEY; CDR2 reads SVGEGT. The ends were cut back, 0 bases at V and 6 bases at J, with 8 bases in the middle. The CDR3 runs 13 residues. The CDR3 here is CASSYSIGHGYTF. CDR3 bases: TGTGCCAGCAGTTACTCGATTGGCCATGGCTACACCTTC.

The chain joins TRBV28 to TRBJ1-2; D is possibly TRBD1 (5 bases). The CDR3 covers 12 residues. V lost 7 bases and J 8 bases, leaving 14 bases between the germline ends. Germline lookup yields CDR1 MDHEN and CDR2 SYDVKM. The CDR3 protein is CASTSQGYGYTF. The CDR3 DNA follows: TGTGCCAGCACTAGTCAGGGTTACGGCTACACCTTC.

The chain links TRBV6-5 to TRBJ2-1; D remains ambiguous. The CDR3 runs to 11 residues. The ends were cut back, 6 bases at V and 4 bases at J, with 4 bases in the middle. Germline V lookup: CDR1 MNHEY, CDR2 SVGAGI. The CDR3, as DNA: TGTGCCAGCAGCCTATACAATGAGCAGTTCTTC. It codes for CASSLYNEQFF.

J is TRBJ2-3 and V is TRBV7-8; D is possibly TRBD2 (5 bases). CDR1 and CDR2 from the germline V gene are SGHVS and FQNEAQ. The CDR3 contains 15 residues. Trimming removed 6 bases at V and 3 bases at J, with 16 bases between. CDR3 in DNA: TGTGCCAGCAGGACGGCCGGAGGTGGGACAGATACGCAGTATTTT. Its translation is CASRTAGGGTDTQYF.

The rearrangement links TRBV14 to TRBJ2-7; D remains unclear. Germline loops: CDR1 SGHDN, CDR2 FVKESK. V was shortened by 3 bases and J by 6 bases, with 15 bases between the two germline ends. This CDR3 region has 14 residues. CDR3 sequence reads: CASSQARVPSEQYF. CDR3 DNA sequence: TGTGCCAGCAGCCAGGCCCGGGTCCCCTCCGAGCAGTACTTC. The full variable domain, its missing parts supplied by reference TRBV14 and TRBJ2-7, is EAGVTQFPSHSVIEKGQTVTLRCDPISGHDNLYWYRRVMGKEIKFLLHFVKESKQDESGMPNNRFLAERTGGTYSTLKVQPAELEDSGVYFCASSQARVPSEQYFGPGTRLTVT.

Concerning this clone itself: At one of its ends the junction is not consistent with the germline gene, which may arise from a read error. The gene calls are TRBV4-1 and TRBJ2-7; D perhaps matches TRBD2 (6 bases). Germline values: CDR1 MGHRA, CDR2 YSYEKL. CDR3 size: 15 residues. The CDR3 sequence: CASSQVGTGSNEQYF. In DNA form, the CDR3 reads TGCGCCAGCAGCCAAGTTGGGACTGGCTCCAACGAGCAGTACTTC.